This TCR beta chain is drawn from a study of blood T cell repertoires in COVID-19. About the study: The United States, Italy and Spain supplied acute and convalescent COVID-19 samples. PBMCs, B-cell-depleted T cells, or T cells provided the cDNA or gDNA that made up the material.

Per the study methods: The assay estimated nucleated cells by amplifying reference gene primers. Profiling relied on immunoSEQ multiplex PCR, and the TCRdb table lists in-frame clones only, not all of them. That table gives V, J and clone size, and the DNA gave D and trimming. In the table there are under 250,000 clones, about 88% of which are singletons. Seattle's enrolled individuals joined amid active infection and were then monitored longitudinally. Germline assignment: CDR1 ENHRY and CDR2 SYGVKD. The CDR3 has 15 residues. V lost 6 bases to trimming and J lost 5 bases; unmatched junction nucleotides: 7.

This chain joins TRBV10-3 and TRBJ2-1, with TRBD2 identical over 10 bases. Sequencing was carried out using peripheral blood. The sequence was collected from a man in his fifties or sixties with COVID-19, enrolled during active disease. CDR3 region: CAIRRTSGENNEQFF. The CDR3 bases are TGTGCCATCAGACGAACTAGCGGGGAGAACAATGAGCAGTTCTTC.